The clone carrying this T cell receptor beta chain was found a few times. Its target is not known. This specimen comes from a study of cytomegalovirus exposure and HLA in healthy donors. Findings of the study overall: The authors assumed roughly uniform sequencing depth across donors for presence/absence analyses. According to the study, roughly 180 TCR beta chains were cytomegalovirus-associated.

The CDR3 totals 14 residues. CDR1 and CDR2 from the germline V gene are GTSNPN and SVGIG (reference sequence). The V end was cut by 2 bases, the J end by 4 bases, with 14 bases between. The PCR ran on 60 Vbeta and 13 Jbeta primers. Only in-frame clones appear in the TCRdb table, and some are missing; sequencing was by immunoSEQ multiplex PCR. This sample has 150,000 to 200,000 clones, with around 80% found just once. Sequencing used PBMCs. This sequence was found in a woman aged 40 to 50 in good health and CMV-seronegative. The chain has TRBV30 and TRBJ1-1; D remains unclear. The CDR3 is CAWSPSWGGTEAFF. The DNA of the CDR3 is TGTGCCTGGAGTCCCTCCTGGGGAGGCACTGAAGCTTTCTTT.